This TCR beta chain was obtained from a study of tumor-infiltrating lymphocytes in localized non-small cell lung cancer. In the study overall: From each patient, both tumor and uninvolved lung, non-adjacent to tumor, were sampled. Study results and caveats: Each assay used a separate piece of the same tissue. Compared with uninvolved lung, tumors showed higher T cell infiltration by TCRbeta sequencing. T-cell fraction did not differ between immunotypes IM1 and IM2.

The repertoire was sequenced with immunoSEQ multiplex PCR; TCRdb's copy has only in-frame clones and lacks some. In the table there are some 10,000 clones, around 60% of which are singletons. Germline values: CDR1 SEHNR, CDR2 FQNEAQ (reference sequence). The CDR3 sequence is 15 residues long. The ends lost 3 bases at V and 2 bases at J; junction bases unmatched: 3. The table lists this clone with a count of one. Its antigen is currently unknown. The chain couples TRBV7-9 to TRBJ2-7; TRBD1 agrees at 11 bases. The sequencing sample was made of lung tumor tissue. The sequence came from a human donor with non-small cell lung cancer. DNA for the CDR3: TGTGCCAGCAGCTTTGGACAGGGGGCCGCCTACGAGCAGTACTTC. This codes for CASSFGQGAAYEQYF.